The clone carrying this TCR beta chain was recorded once. This CDR3 has 14 residues. V lost 5 bases and J lost 7, with 12 bases in between. Germline lookup yields CDR1 SGHVS and CDR2 FQNEAQ. Only in-frame clones appear in the TCRdb table, and some are missing; sequencing was by immunoSEQ multiplex PCR. The sample consists of under 300,000 clones, more than 70% of them appearing once. The sample comes from a study of cytotoxic CD8 clonotypes in ibrutinib-treated CLL. The sequencing here drew on PBMCs, taken at disease progression, from a patient treated with ibrutinib. This chain uses TRBV7-8 with TRBJ1-6; weak D call: TRBD1 (6 bases). This TCR was recovered from a human donor with chronic lymphocytic leukemia. The CDR3 region has the DNA TGTGCCAGCAGCCCGGGACATACGAATTCACCCCTCCACTTT. Protein product: CASSPGHTNSPLHF.